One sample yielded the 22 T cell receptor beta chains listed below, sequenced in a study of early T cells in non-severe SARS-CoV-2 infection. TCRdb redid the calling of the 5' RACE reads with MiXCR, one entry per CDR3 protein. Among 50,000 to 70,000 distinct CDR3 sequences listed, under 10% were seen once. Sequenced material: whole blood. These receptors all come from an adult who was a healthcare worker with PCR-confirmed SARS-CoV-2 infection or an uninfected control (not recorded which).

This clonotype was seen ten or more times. The CDR3: CASSHIAGIPLDTQYF. The CDR3 DNA is TGTGCCAGCAGTCATATAGCGGGAATTCCGCTGGATACGCAGTATTTT. The chain links TRBV28 to TRBJ2-3; 8 bases are a match to TRBD2. After removal of 5 bases from V and 6 bases from J, the junction contained 13 bases not matched to a gene. Germline V gene lookup returns CDR1 MDHEN and CDR2 SYDVKM. The CDR3 consists of 16 residues.

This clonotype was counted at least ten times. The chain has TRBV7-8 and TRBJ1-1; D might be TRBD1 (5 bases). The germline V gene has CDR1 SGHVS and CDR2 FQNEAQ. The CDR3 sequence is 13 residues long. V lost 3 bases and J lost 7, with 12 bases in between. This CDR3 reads CASSFRGGSEAFF. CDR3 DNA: TGTGCCAGCAGCTTTAGGGGAGGTAGTGAAGCTTTCTTT. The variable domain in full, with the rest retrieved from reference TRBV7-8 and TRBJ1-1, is GAGVSQSPRYKVAKRGQDVALRCDPISGHVSLFWYQQALGQGPEFLTYFQNEAQLDKSGLPSDRFFAERPEGSVSTLKIQRTQQEDSAVYLCASSFRGGSEAFFGQGTRLTVV.

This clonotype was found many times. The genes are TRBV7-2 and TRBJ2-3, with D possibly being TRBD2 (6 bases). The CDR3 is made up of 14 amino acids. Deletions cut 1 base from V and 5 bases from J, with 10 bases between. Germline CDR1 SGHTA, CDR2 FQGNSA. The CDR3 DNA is TGTGCCAGCAGCTTAGGCGCGGGGTTAGATACGCAGTATTTT. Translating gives CASSLGAGLDTQYF.

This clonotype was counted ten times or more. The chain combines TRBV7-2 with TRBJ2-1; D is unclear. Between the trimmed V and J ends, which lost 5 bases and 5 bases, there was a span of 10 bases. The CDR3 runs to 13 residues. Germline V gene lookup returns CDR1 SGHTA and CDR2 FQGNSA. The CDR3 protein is CASSPYLNNEQFF. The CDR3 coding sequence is TGTGCCAGCAGCCCGTATTTAAACAATGAGCAGTTCTTC.

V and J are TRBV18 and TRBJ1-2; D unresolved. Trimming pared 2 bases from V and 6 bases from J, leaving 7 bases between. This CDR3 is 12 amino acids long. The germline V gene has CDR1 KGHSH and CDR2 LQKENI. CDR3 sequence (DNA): TGTGCCAGCTCACCAGATACAAATGGCTACACCTTC. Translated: CASSPDTNGYTF.

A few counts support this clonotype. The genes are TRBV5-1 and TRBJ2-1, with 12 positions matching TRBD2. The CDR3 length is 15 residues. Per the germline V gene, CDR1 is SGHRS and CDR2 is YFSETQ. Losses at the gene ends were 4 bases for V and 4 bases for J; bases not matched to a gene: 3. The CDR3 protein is CASSPGLAGYNEQFF. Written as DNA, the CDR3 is TGCGCCAGCAGCCCCGGACTAGCGGGGTACAATGAGCAGTTCTTC.

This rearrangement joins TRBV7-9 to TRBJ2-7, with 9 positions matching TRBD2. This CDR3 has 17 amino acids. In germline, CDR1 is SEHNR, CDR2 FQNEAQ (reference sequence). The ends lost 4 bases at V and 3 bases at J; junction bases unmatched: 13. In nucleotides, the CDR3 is TGTGCCAGCAGCTCCTCCGAGACTAGCGGCTGGCTCTACGAGCAGTACTTC. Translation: CASSSSETSGWLYEQYF.

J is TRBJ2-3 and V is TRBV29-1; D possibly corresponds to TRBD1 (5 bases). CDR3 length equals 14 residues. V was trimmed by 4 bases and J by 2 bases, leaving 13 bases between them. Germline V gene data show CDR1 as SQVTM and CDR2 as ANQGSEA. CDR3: CSVGQGVPTDTQYF. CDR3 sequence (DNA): TGCAGCGTTGGGCAGGGCGTTCCCACAGATACGCAGTATTTT.

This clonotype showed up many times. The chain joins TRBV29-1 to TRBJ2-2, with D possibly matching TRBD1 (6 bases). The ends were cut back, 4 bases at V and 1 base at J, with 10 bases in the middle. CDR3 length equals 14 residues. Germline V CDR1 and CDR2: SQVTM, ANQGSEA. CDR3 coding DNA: TGCAGCGTTGCCCGGACAGTGAACACCGGGGAGCTGTTTTTT. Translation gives CSVARTVNTGELFF.

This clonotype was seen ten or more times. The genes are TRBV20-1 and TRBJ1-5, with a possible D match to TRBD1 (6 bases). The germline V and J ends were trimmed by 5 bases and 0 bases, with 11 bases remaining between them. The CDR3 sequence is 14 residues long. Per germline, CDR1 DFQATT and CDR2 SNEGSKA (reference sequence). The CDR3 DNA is TGCAGTGCTGGACGGACAGCTAGCAATCAGCCCCAGCATTTT. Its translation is CSAGRTASNQPQHF.

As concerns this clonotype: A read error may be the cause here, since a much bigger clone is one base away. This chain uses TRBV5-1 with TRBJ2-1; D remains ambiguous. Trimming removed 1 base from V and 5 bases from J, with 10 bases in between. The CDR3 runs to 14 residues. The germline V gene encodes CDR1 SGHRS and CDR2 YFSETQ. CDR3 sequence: CASSLTGANNEQFF. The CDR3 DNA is TGCGCCAGCAGCTTGACCGGAGCCAACAATGAGCAGTTCTTC.

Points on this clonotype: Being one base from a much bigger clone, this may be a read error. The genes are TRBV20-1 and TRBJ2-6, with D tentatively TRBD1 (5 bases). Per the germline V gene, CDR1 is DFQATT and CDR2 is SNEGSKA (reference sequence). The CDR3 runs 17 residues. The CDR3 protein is CSARVIKGVAGANVPTF. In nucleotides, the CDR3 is TGCAGTGCTAGAGTTATCAAAGGCGTGGCTGGGGCCAACGTCCCGACTTTC.

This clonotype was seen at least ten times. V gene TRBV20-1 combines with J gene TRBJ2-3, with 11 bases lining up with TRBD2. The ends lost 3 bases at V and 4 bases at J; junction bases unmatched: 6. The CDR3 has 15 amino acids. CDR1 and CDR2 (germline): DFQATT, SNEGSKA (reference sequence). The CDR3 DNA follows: TGCAGTGCTAGTAGGGCTAGCGGGAGGTCAGATACGCAGTATTTT. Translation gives CSASRASGRSDTQYF.

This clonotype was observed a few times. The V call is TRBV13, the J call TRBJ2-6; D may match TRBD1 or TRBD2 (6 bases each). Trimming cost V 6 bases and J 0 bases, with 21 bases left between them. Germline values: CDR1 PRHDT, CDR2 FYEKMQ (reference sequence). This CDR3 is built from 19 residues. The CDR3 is CASRARRGHTFSGANVLTF. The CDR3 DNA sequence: TGTGCCAGCAGGGCGCGGCGGGGACACACGTTCTCTGGGGCCAACGTCCTGACTTTC.

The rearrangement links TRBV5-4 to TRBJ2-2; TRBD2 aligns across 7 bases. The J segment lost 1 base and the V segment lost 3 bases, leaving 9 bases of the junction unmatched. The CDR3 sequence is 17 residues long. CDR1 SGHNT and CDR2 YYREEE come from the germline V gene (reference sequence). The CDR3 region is CASSSGVVAGNTGELFF. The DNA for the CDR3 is TGTGCCAGCAGCTCTGGAGTAGTAGCGGGGAACACCGGGGAGCTGTTTTTT.

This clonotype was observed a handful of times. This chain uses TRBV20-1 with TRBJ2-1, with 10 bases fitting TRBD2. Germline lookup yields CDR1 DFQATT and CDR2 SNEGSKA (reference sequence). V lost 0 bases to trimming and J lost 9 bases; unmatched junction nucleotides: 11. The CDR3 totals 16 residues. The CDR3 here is CSARDNLAGDQAEQFF. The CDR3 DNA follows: TGCAGTGCTAGAGATAATCTAGCGGGAGATCAGGCTGAGCAGTTCTTC.

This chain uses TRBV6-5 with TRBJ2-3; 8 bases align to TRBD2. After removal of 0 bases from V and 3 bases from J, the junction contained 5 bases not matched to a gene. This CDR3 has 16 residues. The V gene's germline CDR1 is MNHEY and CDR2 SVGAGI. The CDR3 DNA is TGTGCCAGCAGTTACTCGCCCAGCGGGAGTACAGATACGCAGTATTTT. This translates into CASSYSPSGSTDTQYF.

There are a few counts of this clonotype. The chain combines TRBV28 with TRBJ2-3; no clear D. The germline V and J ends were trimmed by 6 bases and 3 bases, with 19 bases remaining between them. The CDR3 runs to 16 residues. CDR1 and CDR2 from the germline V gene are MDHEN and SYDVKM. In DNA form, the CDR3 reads TGTGCCAGCAGGCCGGGTCAGAGCTTTGGGACAGATACGCAGTATTTT. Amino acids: CASRPGQSFGTDTQYF.

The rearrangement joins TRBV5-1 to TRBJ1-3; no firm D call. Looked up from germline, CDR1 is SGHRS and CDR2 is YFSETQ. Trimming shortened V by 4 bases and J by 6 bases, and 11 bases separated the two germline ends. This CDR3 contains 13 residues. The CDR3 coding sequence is TGCGCCAGCAGCCAGGACGATGAAAACACCATATATTTT. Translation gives CASSQDDENTIYF.

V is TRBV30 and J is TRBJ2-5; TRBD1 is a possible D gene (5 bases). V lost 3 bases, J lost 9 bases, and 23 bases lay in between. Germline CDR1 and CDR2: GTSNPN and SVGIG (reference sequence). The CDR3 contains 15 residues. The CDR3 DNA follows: TGTGCCTGGAGAAGGGTGGACCGAGACAGTGTGGCCCAGTACTTC. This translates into CAWRRVDRDSVAQYF.

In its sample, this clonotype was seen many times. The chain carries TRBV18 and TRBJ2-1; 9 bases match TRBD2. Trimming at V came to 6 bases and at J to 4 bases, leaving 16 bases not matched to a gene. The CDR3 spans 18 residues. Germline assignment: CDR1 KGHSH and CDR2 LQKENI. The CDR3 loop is CASSPGRDGTSYYNEQFF. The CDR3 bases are TGTGCCAGCTCCCCAGGGCGAGACGGGACTAGCTATTACAATGAGCAGTTCTTC.

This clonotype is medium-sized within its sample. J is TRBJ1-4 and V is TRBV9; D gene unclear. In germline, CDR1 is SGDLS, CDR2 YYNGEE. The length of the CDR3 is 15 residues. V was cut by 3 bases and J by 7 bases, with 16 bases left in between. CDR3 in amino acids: CASSAQGLSSEKLFF. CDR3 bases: TGTGCCAGCAGCGCCCAAGGGCTCAGCTCTGAAAAACTGTTTTTT.